Below, 10 T cell receptor beta chains from the same sample are listed, as sequenced in a study of blood T cell repertoires in COVID-19. TCRdb's table, derived via immunoSEQ multiplex PCR, lists solely in-frame clones and lacks some. Seen here are approximately 58,000 clones, approximately 75% observed once, and the top ten hold roughly 30%. Input material: peripheral blood. The receptors were gathered from a man aged 55 to 70 with COVID-19, enrolled during active disease.

This clone was picked up a small number of times. The J gene is TRBJ1-1, the V gene TRBV7-9; tentative D call: TRBD1 (6 bases). This CDR3 is 11 amino acids long. Trimming shortened V by 2 bases and J by 10 bases, and 8 bases separated the two germline ends. The V gene's germline CDR1 is SEHNR and CDR2 FQNEAQ (reference sequence). The CDR3 is CASSLIQGAFF. CDR3 in DNA: TGTGCCAGCAGCTTAATACAGGGAGCTTTCTTT.

The DNA of the CDR3 is TGTGCCAGTAGTAGGGGGGTTGGGGACAGGAGAGCCTCTGGGGCCAACGTCCTGACTTTC. Translation gives CASSRGVGDRRASGANVLTF. The J gene is TRBJ2-6, the V gene TRBV19; 8 bases are shared with TRBD1. With V trimmed by 4 bases and J by 0 bases, 14 bases remained unmatched. Germline V lookup: CDR1 LNHDA, CDR2 SQIVND (reference sequence). This CDR3 is built from 20 residues.

The chain uses TRBV24-1 and TRBJ2-1; the match to TRBD2 covers 7 bases. After removal of 5 bases from V and 6 bases from J, the junction contained 6 bases not matched to a gene. The CDR3 contains 14 residues. Germline CDR1 reads KGHDR; CDR2 reads SFDVKD. The CDR3 loop is CATSGSTGGNEQFF. In DNA, the CDR3 is TGTGCCACCAGTGGGTCGACGGGGGGCAATGAGCAGTTCTTC.

The chain carries TRBV2 and TRBJ1-1, with 10 nucleotides matching TRBD1. Germline trimming cut 6 bases from V and 4 bases from J; bases unmatched to any gene: 2. CDR1 and CDR2 from the germline V gene are SNHLY and FYNNEI. The CDR3 contains 13 residues. In DNA, the CDR3 is TGTGCCAGCAGCCGGGACAGGGGCACTGAAGCTTTCTTT. This gives the protein CASSRDRGTEAFF.

The V gene is TRBV9, the J gene TRBJ1-5; D unresolved. The CDR3 covers 13 residues. Germline CDR1 is SGDLS and CDR2 is YYNGEE. V lost 4 bases and J lost 7, with 12 bases in between. The CDR3 loop reads CASSSYEQQPQHF. The CDR3 bases are TGTGCCAGCAGCTCATACGAACAACAGCCCCAGCATTTT.

The chain links TRBV5-5 to TRBJ2-2; possibly TRBD1 for D (6 bases). This CDR3 comprises 16 residues. Germline CDR1 is SGHKS and CDR2 is YYEKEE (reference sequence). V was clipped by 5 bases and J by 6 bases, with 20 bases between them. The CDR3 DNA sequence: TGTGCCAGCAGTTTCCGGTATCAGGGGCTGGCCGGGGAGCTGTTTTTT. It specifies CASSFRYQGLAGELFF.

The chain is built from TRBV10-3 and TRBJ2-5, with D possibly matching TRBD1 (5 bases). This CDR3 has 13 amino acids. Germline-derived CDR1 and CDR2 are ENHRY and SYGVKD. Deletions cut 10 bases from V and 3 bases from J, with 15 bases between. CDR3 nucleotides: TGTGCCACCAGCGCAAGGGGAAAAGAGACCCAGTACTTC. It codes for CATSARGKETQYF.

The chain recombines TRBV4-1 with TRBJ1-5; 7 bases match TRBD1. V was pared by 0 bases and J by 1 base, with 9 bases of the junction left unmatched. This CDR3 comprises 18 residues. Germline V gene data show CDR1 as MGHRA and CDR2 as YSYEKL. The CDR3 nucleotides read TGCGCCAGCAGCCAAGATATAGGGACGGGACAGAGCAATCAGCCCCAGCATTTT. Translation: CASSQDIGTGQSNQPQHF.

This rearrangement joins TRBV27 to TRBJ2-5; 10 bases match TRBD2. The length of the CDR3 is 19 residues. Germline lookup yields CDR1 MNHEY and CDR2 SMNVEV (reference sequence). V lost 6 bases and J lost 1; bases outside the gene matches: 17. DNA for the CDR3: TGTGCCAGCAGACCACTGCCAGCGGGGGGGATTTCGGCCCAAGAGACCCAGTACTTC. This translates into CASRPLPAGGISAQETQYF.

The chain combines TRBV2 with TRBJ1-2; TRBD1 might be the D (6 bases). Germline-derived CDR1 and CDR2 are SNHLY and FYNNEI. The CDR3 has 14 residues. V was pared by 6 bases and J by 6 bases, with 17 bases between. CDR3 loop: CASREQGPSDGYTF. CDR3 coding DNA: TGTGCCAGCAGAGAGCAGGGGCCCTCGGATGGCTACACCTTC. The full variable domain, with the rest looked up from reference TRBV2 and TRBJ1-2, is EPEVTQTPSHQVTQMGQEVILRCVPISNHLYFYWYRQILGQKVEFLVSFYNNEISEKSEIFDDQFSVERPDGSNFTLKIRSTKLEDSAMYFCASREQGPSDGYTFGSGTRLTVV.